This TCR beta chain was recovered during a study of vaccination and CD4 T cells after COVID-19. TCRdb reprocessed the PCR reads via MiXCR and lists one record per CDR3 protein. The repertoire has around 19,000 distinct CDR3 sequences, around 62% of them found once; the top ten carry 1%. Notes on this clonotype: Its antigen is still unknown.

Overall study results and limits: Looking at convalescent patients, a median roughly 83% of reactive clones were present only post-vaccination.

The length of the CDR3 is 15 residues. V was shortened by 3 bases and J by 1 base, with 12 bases between the two germline ends. CDR1 is SNHLY, CDR2 FYNNEI, per germline. The sequence was collected from a human donor who had recovered from COVID-19. The specimen comprised CD4+ T cells from blood, sampled before SARS-CoV-2 vaccination. V and J are TRBV2 and TRBJ2-5; no firm D call. DNA for the CDR3: TGTGCCAGCAGTGATCTAGGCAGTTCCCAAGAGACCCAGTACTTC. It yields the protein CASSDLGSSQETQYF.